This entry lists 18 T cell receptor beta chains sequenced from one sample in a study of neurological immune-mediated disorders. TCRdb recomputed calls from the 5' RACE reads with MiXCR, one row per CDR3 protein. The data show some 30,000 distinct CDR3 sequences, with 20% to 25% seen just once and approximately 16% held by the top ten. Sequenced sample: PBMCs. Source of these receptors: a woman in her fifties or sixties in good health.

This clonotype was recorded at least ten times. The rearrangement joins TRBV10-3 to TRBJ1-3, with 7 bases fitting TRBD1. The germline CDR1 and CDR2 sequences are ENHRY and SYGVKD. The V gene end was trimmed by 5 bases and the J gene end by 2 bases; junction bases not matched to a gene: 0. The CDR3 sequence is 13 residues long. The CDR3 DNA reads TGTGCCATCAGTACAGGGGCTGGAAACACCATATATTTT. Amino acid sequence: CAISTGAGNTIYF.

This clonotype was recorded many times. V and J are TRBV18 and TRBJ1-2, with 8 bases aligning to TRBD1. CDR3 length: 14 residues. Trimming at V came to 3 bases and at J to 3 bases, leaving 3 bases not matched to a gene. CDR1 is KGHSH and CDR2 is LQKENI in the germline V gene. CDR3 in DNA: TGTGCCAGCTCACCGACGGGACAGGACTATGGCTACACCTTC. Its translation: CASSPTGQDYGYTF.

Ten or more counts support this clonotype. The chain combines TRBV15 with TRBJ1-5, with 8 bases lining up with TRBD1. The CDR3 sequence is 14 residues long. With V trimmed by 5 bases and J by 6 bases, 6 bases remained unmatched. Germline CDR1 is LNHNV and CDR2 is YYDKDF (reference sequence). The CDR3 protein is CATSGDRGGQPQHF. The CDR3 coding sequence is TGTGCCACCAGCGGTGACAGGGGTGGTCAGCCCCAGCATTTT.

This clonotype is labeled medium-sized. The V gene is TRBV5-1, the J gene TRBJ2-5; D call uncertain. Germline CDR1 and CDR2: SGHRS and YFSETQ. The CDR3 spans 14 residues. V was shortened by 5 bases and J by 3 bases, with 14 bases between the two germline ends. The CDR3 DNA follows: TGCGCCAGCAGGGATATAGACGGAAAAGAGACCCAGTACTTC. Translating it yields CASRDIDGKETQYF.

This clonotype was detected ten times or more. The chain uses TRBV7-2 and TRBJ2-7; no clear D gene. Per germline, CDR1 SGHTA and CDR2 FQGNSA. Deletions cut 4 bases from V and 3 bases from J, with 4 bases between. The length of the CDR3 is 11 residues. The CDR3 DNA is TGTGCCAGCAGCTATTACTACGAGCAGTACTTC. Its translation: CASSYYYEQYF.

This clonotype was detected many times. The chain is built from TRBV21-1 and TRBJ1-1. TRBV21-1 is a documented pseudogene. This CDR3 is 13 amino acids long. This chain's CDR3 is CASSKARGTEAFF. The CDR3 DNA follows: TGTGCCAGCAGCAAAGCTCGGGGCACTGAAGCTTTCTTT.

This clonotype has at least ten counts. CDR3 coding DNA: TGTGCCAGCAGCTTAATGCGGGGGGCAGAAAACATTCAGTACTTC. This codes for CASSLMRGAENIQYF. The chain recombines TRBV7-2 with TRBJ2-4; 8 nucleotides match TRBD2. Germline assignment: CDR1 SGHTA and CDR2 FQGNSA. The CDR3 spans 15 residues. V gave up 2 bases and J gave up 5 bases; unmatched junction bases: 5.

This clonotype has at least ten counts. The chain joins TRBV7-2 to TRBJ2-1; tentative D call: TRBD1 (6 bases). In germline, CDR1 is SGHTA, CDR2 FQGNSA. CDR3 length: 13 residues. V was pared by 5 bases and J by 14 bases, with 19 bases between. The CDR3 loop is CASSINPGAKEFF. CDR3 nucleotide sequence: TGTGCCAGCAGCATAAATCCAGGGGCGAAGGAGTTCTTC.

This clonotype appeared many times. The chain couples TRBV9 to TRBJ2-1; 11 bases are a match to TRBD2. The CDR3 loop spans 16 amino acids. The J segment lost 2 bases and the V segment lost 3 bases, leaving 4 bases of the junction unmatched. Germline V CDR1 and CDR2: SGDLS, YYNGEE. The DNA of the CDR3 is TGTGCCAGCAGCGCCCTAGCGGGAGGAACCTACAATGAGCAGTTCTTC. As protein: CASSALAGGTYNEQFF.

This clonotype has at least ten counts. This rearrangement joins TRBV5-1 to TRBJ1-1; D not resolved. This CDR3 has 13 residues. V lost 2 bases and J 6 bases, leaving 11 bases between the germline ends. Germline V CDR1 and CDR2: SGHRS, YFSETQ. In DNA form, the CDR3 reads TGCGCCAGCAGCTTTAGGGAGAAAGCTGAAGCTTTCTTT. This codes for CASSFREKAEAFF.

CDR3 in amino acids: CSAGGQGRDTIYF. CDR3 in DNA: TGCAGTGCTGGTGGACAGGGGAGGGACACCATATATTTT. The chain has TRBV20-1 and TRBJ1-3; 9 bases agree with TRBD1. This CDR3 is 13 amino acids long. V was clipped by 5 bases and J by 8 bases; unmatched bases: 7. CDR1 is DFQATT and CDR2 is SNEGSKA in the germline V gene (reference sequence).

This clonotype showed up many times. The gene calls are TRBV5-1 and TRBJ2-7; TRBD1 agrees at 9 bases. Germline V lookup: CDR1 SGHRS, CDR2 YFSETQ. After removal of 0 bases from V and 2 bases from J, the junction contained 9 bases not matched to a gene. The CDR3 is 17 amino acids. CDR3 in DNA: TGCGCCAGCAGCTTGGTTTTGGCCGGGACAGGGACCTACGAGCAGTACTTC. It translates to CASSLVLAGTGTYEQYF.

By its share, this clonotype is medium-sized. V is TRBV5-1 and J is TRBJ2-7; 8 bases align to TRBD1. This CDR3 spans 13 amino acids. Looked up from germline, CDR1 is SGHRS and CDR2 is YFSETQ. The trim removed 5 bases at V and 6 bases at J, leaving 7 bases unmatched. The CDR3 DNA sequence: TGCGCCAGCAGGGACAGGGAGGTAGGCGAGCAGTACTTC. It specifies CASRDREVGEQYF.

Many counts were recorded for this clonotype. In DNA, the CDR3 is TGTGCCAGCAGTTTCTTCGGGGGGCCGATCGAGCAGTACTTC. This encodes CASSFFGGPIEQYF. The V gene is TRBV6-5, the J gene TRBJ2-7; D may be TRBD2 (7 bases). This CDR3 has 14 residues. V lost 4 bases to trimming and J lost 6 bases, with 16 bases between them. CDR1 and CDR2 (germline): MNHEY, SVGAGI.

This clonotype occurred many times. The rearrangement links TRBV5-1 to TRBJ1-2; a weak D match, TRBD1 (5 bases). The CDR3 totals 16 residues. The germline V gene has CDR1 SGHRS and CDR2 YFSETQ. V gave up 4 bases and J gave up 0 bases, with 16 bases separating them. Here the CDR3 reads CASSTRDGQTNYGYTF. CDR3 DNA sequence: TGCGCCAGCAGCACTAGGGACGGCCAAACTAACTATGGCTACACCTTC.

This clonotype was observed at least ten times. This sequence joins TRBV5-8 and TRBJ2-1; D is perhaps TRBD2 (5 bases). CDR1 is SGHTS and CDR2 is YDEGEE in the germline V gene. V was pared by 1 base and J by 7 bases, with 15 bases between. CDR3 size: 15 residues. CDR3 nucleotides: TGTGCCAGCAGCTTGCGGGGAATCGGTAGAAATGAGCAGTTCTTC. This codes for CASSLRGIGRNEQFF.

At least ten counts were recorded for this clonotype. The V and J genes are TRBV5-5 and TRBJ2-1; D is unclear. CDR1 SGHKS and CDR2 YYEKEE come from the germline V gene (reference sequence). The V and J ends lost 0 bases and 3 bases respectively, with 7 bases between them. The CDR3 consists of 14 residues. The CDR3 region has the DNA TGTGCCAGCAGCTTGGTTACCAACTACAATGAGCAGTTCTTC. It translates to CASSLVTNYNEQFF.

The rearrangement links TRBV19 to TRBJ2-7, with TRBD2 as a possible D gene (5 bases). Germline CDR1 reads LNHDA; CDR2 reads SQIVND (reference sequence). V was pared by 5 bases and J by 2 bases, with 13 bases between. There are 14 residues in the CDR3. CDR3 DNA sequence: TGTGCCAGTAGTGAAGCGGTGCCAACCTACGAGCAGTACTTC. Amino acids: CASSEAVPTYEQYF.